This T cell receptor (beta chain) was recorded in a study of Ad26.COV2.S vaccination and SARS-CoV-2 variants. The V end lost 2 bases, the J end lost 5 bases, and 3 bases lay between the germline ends. This CDR3 spans 11 amino acids. CDR1 MDHEN and CDR2 SYDVKM come from the germline V gene. Treatment meaning: around 19 received Ad26.COV2.S at low or high dose, single or two shots; roughly five received placebo; per-sample allocation not given. Following the first vaccine or placebo injection, samples were taken on day 63. This person who donated was an adult of 18-55 years in Boston. Method: immunoSEQ multiplex PCR; TCRdb's copy keeps in-frame clones and lacks some. The profile covers about 350,000 clones, with approximately 86% appearing a single time and about 10% taken by the ten largest.

This specimen was peripheral blood, taken in a trial of Ad26.COV2.S vaccine versus placebo. The source is a person aged 18 to 65 who received the Ad26.COV2.S COVID-19 vaccine or a placebo. The V and J genes are TRBV28 and TRBJ2-5; D gene unclear. Here the CDR3 reads CASSLLETQYF. The CDR3, as DNA: TGTGCCAGCAGTTTACTTGAGACCCAGTACTTC. Combining the CDR3 with reference TRBV28 and TRBJ2-5 gives the whole variable domain DVKVTQSSRYLVKRTGEKVFLECVQDMDHENMFWYRQDPGLGLRLIYFSYDVKMKEKGDIPEGYSVSREKKERFSLILESASTNQTSMYLCASSLLETQYFGPGTRLLVL.